Below, 8 T cell receptor beta chains from the same sample are listed, as sequenced in a study of CD8 T cells in ankylosing spondylitis. TCRdb reprocessed the 5' RACE reads with MiXCR, giving one entry per CDR3 protein. Here the sample spans 200,000 to 300,000 distinct CDR3 sequences, over 9.5% being singletons. Sequenced input: blood, either unsorted or a sorted T cell fraction (not recorded which). These TCRs come from a male donor with ankylosing spondylitis or in good health (not recorded which).

The rearrangement uses TRBV20-1 and TRBJ2-1; 10 nucleotides match TRBD2. Trimming at V came to 3 bases and at J to 7 bases, leaving 3 bases not matched to a gene. The germline V gene has CDR1 DFQATT and CDR2 SNEGSKA (reference sequence). The CDR3 runs 13 residues. The chain's CDR3 is CSASPSGRNEQFF. The CDR3 nucleotides read TGCAGTGCTAGTCCTAGCGGGAGAAATGAGCAGTTCTTC.

In its sample, this clonotype was seen many times. The J gene is TRBJ2-5, the V gene TRBV24-1; D is unclear. The germline CDR1 and CDR2 sequences are KGHDR and SFDVKD. The ends were cut back, 3 bases at V and 7 bases at J, with 8 bases in the middle. The CDR3 spans 12 residues. CDR3 nucleotides: TGTGCCACCAGTGATCCCGGTGGGACCCAGTACTTC. Its protein is CATSDPGGTQYF.

This clonotype came up many times. The chain links TRBV3-1 to TRBJ2-5; D assignment may be TRBD1 or TRBD2 (5 bases each). V shed 0 bases and J shed 5 bases, with 19 bases lying between them. The germline gives CDR1 LGHDT, CDR2 YNNKEL (reference sequence). This CDR3 is 17 amino acids long. CDR3 coding DNA: TGTGCCAGCAGCCAAGATATGAGAAGGGACGTTGGGGAGACCCAGTACTTC. It translates to CASSQDMRRDVGETQYF.

This clonotype was picked up many times. The chain has TRBV27 and TRBJ2-2, with D maybe TRBD1 (6 bases). V dropped 2 bases and J dropped 6 bases, with 22 bases sitting between them. This CDR3 has 18 residues. In germline, CDR1 is MNHEY, CDR2 SMNVEV (reference sequence). In nucleotides, the CDR3 is TGTGCCAGCAGTTTAGCTTTAAGGGGGATAAGTCGAGCCGGGGAGCTGTTTTTT. Amino acid sequence: CASSLALRGISRAGELFF.

The chain uses TRBV12-3 or TRBV12-4 and TRBJ1-2, with D possibly matching TRBD1 (6 bases). V was clipped by 6 bases and J by 4 bases, with 15 bases between them. The CDR3 length is 14 residues. CDR3 residues: CASSTGPNGYGYTF. The CDR3 nucleotides are TGTGCCAGCAGCACAGGGCCCAACGGCTATGGCTACACCTTC.

In this sample, this clonotype turned up many times. The V call is TRBV20-1, the J call TRBJ2-3; 10 nucleotides align to TRBD2. Unmatched junction bases numbered 10, after V lost 0 bases and J lost 1 base. Germline CDR1 DFQATT, CDR2 SNEGSKA (reference sequence). The CDR3 runs to 18 residues. In DNA form, the CDR3 reads TGCAGTGCTAGAGATGAAGCGGGGGGGCCTTGGCGCACAGATACGCAGTATTTT. Its translation: CSARDEAGGPWRTDTQYF.

This chain uses TRBV7-2 with TRBJ1-1; a weak D match, TRBD1 (5 bases). Germline V CDR1 and CDR2: SGHTA, FQGNSA. V lost 4 bases and J 1 base, leaving 7 bases between the germline ends. The CDR3 is 13 residues long. CDR3 residues: CASSWDSNTEAFF. The DNA of the CDR3 is TGTGCCAGCAGCTGGGACTCGAACACTGAAGCTTTCTTT.

This clonotype occurred many times. J is TRBJ2-7 and V is TRBV20-1; D possibly corresponds to TRBD2 (6 bases). V was trimmed by 0 bases and J by 7 bases, leaving 19 bases between them. The CDR3 spans 15 residues. Germline CDR1 reads DFQATT; CDR2 reads SNEGSKA (reference sequence). CDR3 amino acids: CSARDRESSPREQYF. DNA of the CDR3: TGCAGTGCTAGAGATCGGGAGTCTAGCCCTAGGGAGCAGTACTTC.